This T cell receptor (beta chain) is drawn from a study of blood T cell repertoires in COVID-19. Overall study context: Samples representing acute and convalescent COVID-19 were sourced from the United States, Italy and Spain. T cells, B-cell-depleted T cells, or PBMCs provided the cDNA or gDNA that served as material.

With 6 bases removed from V and 2 bases from J, the gap between germline ends came to 14 bases. From germline, CDR1 is GTSNPN and CDR2 SVGIG (reference sequence). The CDR3 runs 13 residues. The authors' processing: Amplification with reference gene primers provided the estimates of nucleated cell counts. Sequenced by immunoSEQ multiplex PCR; TCRdb stores in-frame clones only, minus some. V and J calls and clone size are as listed in that table; D and trimming were resolved from the DNA. The sample carries 75,000 to 95,000 clones, around two thirds recorded once. Followed longitudinally, the Seattle patients had been enrolled during active infection.

The source is a man aged 70-80 years with COVID-19, enrolled during active disease. The V and J genes are TRBV30 and TRBJ2-7, with D hard to call. Sequences were obtained from peripheral blood. The CDR3 bases are TGTGCCTGCTCAGTATCCCAAACCTACGAGCAGTACTTC. The encoded protein is CACSVSQTYEQYF.